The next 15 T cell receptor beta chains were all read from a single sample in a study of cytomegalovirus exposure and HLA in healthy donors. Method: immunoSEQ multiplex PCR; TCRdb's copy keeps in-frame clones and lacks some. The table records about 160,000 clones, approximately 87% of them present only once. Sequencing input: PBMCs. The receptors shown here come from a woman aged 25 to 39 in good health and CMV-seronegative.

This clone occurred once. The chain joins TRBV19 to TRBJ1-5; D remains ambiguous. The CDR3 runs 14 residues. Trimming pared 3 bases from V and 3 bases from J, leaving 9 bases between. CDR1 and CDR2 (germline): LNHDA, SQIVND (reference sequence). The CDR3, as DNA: TGTGCCAGTAGTATGGGTCAGAACAATCAGCCCCAGCATTTT. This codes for CASSMGQNNQPQHF.

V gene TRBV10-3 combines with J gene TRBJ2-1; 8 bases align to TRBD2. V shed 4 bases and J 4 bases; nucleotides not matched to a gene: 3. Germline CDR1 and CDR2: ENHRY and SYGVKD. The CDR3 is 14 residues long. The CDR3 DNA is TGTGCCATCAGTGCTAGCGGGCGGTACAATGAGCAGTTCTTC. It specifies CAISASGRYNEQFF.

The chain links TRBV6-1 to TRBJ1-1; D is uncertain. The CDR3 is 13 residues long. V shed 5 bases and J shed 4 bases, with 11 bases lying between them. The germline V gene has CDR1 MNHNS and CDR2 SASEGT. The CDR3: CASSQNTGTEAFF. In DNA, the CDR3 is TGTGCCAGCAGTCAAAACACTGGCACTGAAGCTTTCTTT.

The CDR3 spells CASSLDGSSGQPQHF. CDR3 in DNA: TGCGCCAGCAGCTTGGACGGGTCCTCAGGGCAGCCCCAGCATTTT. The genes are TRBV5-1 and TRBJ1-5; TRBD1 is a possible D gene (5 bases). V was pared by 0 bases and J by 7 bases, with 14 bases between. Germline V lookup: CDR1 SGHRS, CDR2 YFSETQ. CDR3 length equals 15 residues.

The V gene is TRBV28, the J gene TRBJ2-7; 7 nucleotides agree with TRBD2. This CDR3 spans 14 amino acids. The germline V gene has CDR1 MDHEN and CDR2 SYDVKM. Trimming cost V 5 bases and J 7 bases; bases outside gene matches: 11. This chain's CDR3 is CASSRRREVREQYF. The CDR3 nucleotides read TGTGCCAGCAGTCGACGCCGGGAGGTGAGGGAGCAGTACTTC.

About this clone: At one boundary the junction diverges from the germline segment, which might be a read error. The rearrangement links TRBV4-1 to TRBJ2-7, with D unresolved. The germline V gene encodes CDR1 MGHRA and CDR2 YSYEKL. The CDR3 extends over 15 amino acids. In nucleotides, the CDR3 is TGCGCCAGCAGCCGAGTGGAGAGTAGATCCTTCGAGCAGTACTTC. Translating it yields CASSRVESRSFEQYF.

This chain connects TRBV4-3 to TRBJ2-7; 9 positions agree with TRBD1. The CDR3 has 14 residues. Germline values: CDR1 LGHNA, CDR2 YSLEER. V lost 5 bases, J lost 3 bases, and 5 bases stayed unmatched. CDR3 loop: CASSAGTGSYEQYF. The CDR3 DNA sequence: TGCGCCAGCAGCGCCGGGACAGGGAGCTACGAGCAGTACTTC.

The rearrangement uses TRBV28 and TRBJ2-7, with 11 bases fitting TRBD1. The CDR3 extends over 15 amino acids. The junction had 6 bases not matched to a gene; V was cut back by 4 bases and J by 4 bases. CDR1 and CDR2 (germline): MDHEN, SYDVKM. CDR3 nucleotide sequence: TGTGCCAGCAGTTCTCCGGGACAGGGGGAGTACGAGCAGTACTTC. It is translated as CASSSPGQGEYEQYF.

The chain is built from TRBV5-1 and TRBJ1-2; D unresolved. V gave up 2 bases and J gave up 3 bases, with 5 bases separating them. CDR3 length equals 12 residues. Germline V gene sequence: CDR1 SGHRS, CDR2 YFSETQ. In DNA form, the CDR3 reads TGCGCCAGCAGCTTTGGGGACTATGGCTACACCTTC. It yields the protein CASSFGDYGYTF.

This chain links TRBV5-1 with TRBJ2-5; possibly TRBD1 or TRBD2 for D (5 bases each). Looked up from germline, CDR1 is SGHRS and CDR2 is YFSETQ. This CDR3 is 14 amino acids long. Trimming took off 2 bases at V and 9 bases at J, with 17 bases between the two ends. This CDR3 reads CASSLAGSMGAQYF. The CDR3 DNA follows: TGCGCCAGCAGCTTAGCAGGGTCTATGGGGGCCCAGTACTTC.

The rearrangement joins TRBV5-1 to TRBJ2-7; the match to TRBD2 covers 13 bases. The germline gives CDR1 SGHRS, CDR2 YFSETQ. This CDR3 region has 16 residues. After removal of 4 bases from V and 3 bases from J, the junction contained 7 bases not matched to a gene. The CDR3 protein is CASSPGTSGTLYEQYF. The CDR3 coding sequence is TGCGCCAGCAGCCCCGGGACTAGCGGGACCCTCTACGAGCAGTACTTC. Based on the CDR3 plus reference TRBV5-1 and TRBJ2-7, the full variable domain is KAGVTQTPRYLIKTRGQQVTLSCSPISGHRSVSWYQQTPGQGLQFLFEYFSETQRNKGNFPGRFSGRQFSNSRSEMNVSTLELGDSALYLCASSPGTSGTLYEQYFGPGTRLTVT.

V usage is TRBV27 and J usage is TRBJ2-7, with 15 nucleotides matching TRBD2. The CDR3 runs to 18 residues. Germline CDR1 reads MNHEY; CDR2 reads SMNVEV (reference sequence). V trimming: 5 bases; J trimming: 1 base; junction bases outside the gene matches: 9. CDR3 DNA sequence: TGTGCCAGCAGTCCTACCGGGACTAGCGGGAGGTTTTCCTACGAGCAGTACTTC. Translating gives CASSPTGTSGRFSYEQYF.

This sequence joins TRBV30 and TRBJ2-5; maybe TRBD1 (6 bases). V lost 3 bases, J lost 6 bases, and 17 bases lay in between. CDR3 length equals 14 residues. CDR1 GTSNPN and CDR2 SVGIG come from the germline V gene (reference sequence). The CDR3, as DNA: TGTGCCTGGAGGGGAACAGGGCGCGGGCAGACCCAGTACTTC. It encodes CAWRGTGRGQTQYF.

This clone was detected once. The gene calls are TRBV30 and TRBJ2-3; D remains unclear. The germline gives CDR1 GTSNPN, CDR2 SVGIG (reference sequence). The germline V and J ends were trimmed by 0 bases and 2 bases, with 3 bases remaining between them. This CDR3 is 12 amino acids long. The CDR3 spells CAWSVVTDTQYF. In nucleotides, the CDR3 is TGTGCCTGGAGTGTAGTCACAGATACGCAGTATTTT.

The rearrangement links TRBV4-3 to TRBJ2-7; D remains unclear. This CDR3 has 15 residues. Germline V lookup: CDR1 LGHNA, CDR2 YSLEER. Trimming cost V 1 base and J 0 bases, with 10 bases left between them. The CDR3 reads CASSQVVAASYEQYF. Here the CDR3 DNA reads TGCGCCAGCAGCCAAGTGGTAGCAGCCTCCTACGAGCAGTACTTC.